A selection of T cell receptor beta chains follows, all from one sample in a study of a mutant IDH1 vaccine in newly diagnosed glioma. Clones were sequenced by immunoSEQ multiplex PCR, and TCRdb holds only the in-frame ones, with some missing. This sample has 50,000 to 65,000 clones, with 87% found just once. What these receptors recognize is not known. The sequencing used PBMCs, collected from a glioma patient whose treatment included an IDH1 peptide vaccine. These TCRs come from a man between 35 and 55 years old with glioma. The CDR3 runs from the conserved cysteine through the conserved F or W. The D gene is left open where the match is weak. Rows may omit the clone size; those that give it use once, few, many or a size class.

clone size	D gene	J gene	V gene	CDR3 DNA	CDR3 protein
.	TRBD2	TRBJ2-4	TRBV4-3	TGCGCCAGCAGCCAAGCTGGAGCGGGAGGTTTCGGCAAAAACATTCAGTACTTC	CASSQAGAGGFGKNIQYF
.	.	TRBJ1-4	TRBV5-5	TGTGCCAGCAGCTCCGCTTCCGAAAAACTGTTTTTT	CASSSASEKLFF
.	TRBD1	TRBJ2-7	TRBV2	TGTGCCAGCAGTCCAACAGGGGGCCTCCCCTACGAGCAGTACTTC	CASSPTGGLPYEQYF
few	TRBD2	TRBJ2-1	TRBV30	TGTGCCTGGAGTTGGCTAGCGGATGAGCAGTTCTTC	CAWSWLADEQFF
.	.	TRBJ2-1	TRBV5-1	TGCGCCAGCAGCAGAACTAGTGCCCTTTACAATGAGCAGTTCTTC	CASSRTSALYNEQFF
.	.	TRBJ1-4	TRBV28	TGTGCCAGCAGTTTAGAACGACGGGTTATGGCTAATGAAAAACTGTTTTTT	CASSLERRVMANEKLFF
.	TRBD1	TRBJ2-1	TRBV7-2	TGTGCCAGCAGCATCGGGATGGGCGGGACAGGGACCTACAATGAGCAGTTCTTC	CASSIGMGGTGTYNEQFF
.	.	TRBJ1-2	TRBV7-2	TGTGCCAGCAGCTTTACCCCTACTAACTATGGCTACACCTTC	CASSFTPTNYGYTF
.	.	TRBJ2-3	TRBV9	TGTGCCAGCAGCGTACACCCGACAGCAGATACGCAGTATTTT	CASSVHPTADTQYF
.	TRBD1	TRBJ1-1	TRBV28	TGTGCCAGCAGCCGCACAGGGGGCACTGAAGCTTTCTTT	CASSRTGGTEAFF
.	.	TRBJ1-1	TRBV7-9	TGTGCCAGCAGCTTAGAGAGGGCTTTCTTT	CASSLERAFF
.	TRBD2	TRBJ2-1	TRBV9	TGTGCCAGCAGCGCACGACTAGCGACCTACAATGAGCAGTTCTTC	CASSARLATYNEQFF
.	TRBD1	TRBJ1-3	TRBV7-2	TGTGCCAGCAGCTACGACAGGGCTGGGGGAAACACCATATATTTT	CASSYDRAGGNTIYF
once	.	TRBJ1-5	TRBV7-9	TGTGCCAGCAGCTTAAAGGGAGCTCAGCCCCAGCATTTT	CASSLKGAQPQHF
once	TRBD1	TRBJ1-2	TRBV5-1	TGCGCCAGCAGCCCGGGACAGGGGAGTTTGAATGTGTGGGGCTACACCTTC	CASSPGQGSLNVWGYTF
.	TRBD1	TRBJ2-2	TRBV5-1	TGCGCCAGCAGCTTGGAGACTCCAGGGGGTCCTAGCACCGGGGAGCTGTTTTTT	CASSLETPGGPSTGELFF
once	TRBD1	TRBJ1-2	TRBV29-1	TGCAGCGTTGAATCGTGGCGGGCAGGGGGTGGCTATGGCTACACCTTC	CSVESWRAGGGYGYTF
.	.	TRBJ1-5	TRBV10-3	TGTGCCGTTACAGGGTCAATGGGTCAGCCCCAGCATTTT	CAVTGSMGQPQHF
.	.	TRBJ1-1	TRBV7-3	TGTGCCAGCAGCTTAATGGGGCAGGAGAACACTGAAGCTTTCTTT	CASSLMGQENTEAFF
.	TRBD1	TRBJ2-3	TRBV4-2	TGTGCCAGCAGTCCAAGTGGGGCAGGGGGCGGCACAGATACGCAGTATTTT	CASSPSGAGGGTDTQYF
.	TRBD1	TRBJ1-2	TRBV5-4	TGTGCCAGCAGCTCGGGACAGAGCTATGGCTACACCTTC	CASSSGQSYGYTF
once	.	TRBJ2-5	TRBV18	TGTGCCAGCTCACCGGCCGGCTCAGGGGAGACCCAGTACTTC	CASSPAGSGETQYF
.	.	TRBJ1-2	TRBV7-8	TGTGCCAGCAGCAGAACCTCAGGGAGGGGGTCCTCTGGCTACACCTTC	CASSRTSGRGSSGYTF
.	.	TRBJ1-4	TRBV5-5	TGTGCCAGCAGCTTGGCGGGTAAGGGTAGCCAACTGTTTTTT	CASSLAGKGSQLFF
.	TRBD2	TRBJ2-5	TRBV5-8	TGTGCCAGCAGCTTGGGACTAGCGGGACAAGAGACCCAGTACTTC	CASSLGLAGQETQYF
.	.	TRBJ1-5	TRBV7-9	TGTGCCAGCAGCTTGAGGGGTAGCAATCAGCCCCAGCATTTT	CASSLRGSNQPQHF
few	.	TRBJ2-1	TRBV9	TGTGCCAGCAGCAACGGACAGACCTCCTACAATGAGCAGTTCTTC	CASSNGQTSYNEQFF
.	TRBD2	TRBJ2-7	TRBV10-3	TGTGCCATCAGTGAGTCAAGCGGGAGGCTCGGCGAGCAGTACTTC	CAISESSGRLGEQYF
.	.	TRBJ2-7	TRBV7-6	TGTGCCAGCAGCCCCCTTGAGGGCTCCTACGAGCAGTACTTC	CASSPLEGSYEQYF
.	.	TRBJ1-3	TRBV5-4	TGTGCCAGCAGGACATGGCACGACTCTGGAAACACCATATATTTT	CASRTWHDSGNTIYF
.	.	TRBJ1-1	TRBV13	TGTGCCAGCAGAGCCGCCGAGGGCATTGAAGCTTTCTTT	CASRAAEGIEAFF
once	.	TRBJ2-7	TRBV7-9	TGTGCCAGCTCGTCGACATGGGGCCTACACGAGCAGTACTTC	CASSSTWGLHEQYF
.	.	TRBJ1-5	TRBV11-3	TGTGCCAGCAGCGAGGTTTGGAATCAGCCCCAGCATTTT	CASSEVWNQPQHF
.	TRBD2	TRBJ2-7	TRBV18	TGTGCCAGCTCACCAAGGGGGACTAGCGGGAGGATGCCGGGGCAGTACTTC	CASSPRGTSGRMPGQYF
.	.	TRBJ2-3	TRBV7-9	TGTGCCAGCAGCTTAGGTGGGAGCCCAGATACGCAGTATTTT	CASSLGGSPDTQYF
.	TRBD2	TRBJ2-4	TRBV27	TGTGCCAGCAGTCCGGTAGCGGGAGCTCACGGGAAAAACATTCAGTACTTC	CASSPVAGAHGKNIQYF
once	.	TRBJ2-7	TRBV28	TGTGCCAGCTCCTGGGGGGACGGATACTACGAGCAGTACTTC	CASSWGDGYYEQYF
.	TRBD1	TRBJ2-5	TRBV4-1	TGCGCCAGCAGCCGAGAAACAGGGGGGCAAGAGACCCAGTACTTC	CASSRETGGQETQYF
.	.	TRBJ2-5	TRBV4-1	TGCGCCAGCAGCCCTCAACTAGTCCAAGAGACCCAGTACTTC	CASSPQLVQETQYF
.	.	TRBJ1-2	TRBV6-5	TGTGCCAGCAGTTACTCGGACAGACGCTATGGCTACACCTTC	CASSYSDRRYGYTF
medium-sized	.	TRBJ1-5	TRBV5-5	TGTGCCAGCAGCTTGGCGGTTGGAAGCAATCAGCCCCAGCATTTT	CASSLAVGSNQPQHF
.	.	TRBJ2-6	TRBV28	TGTGCCAGCAGCTATTTAGGGTCTGGGGCCAACGTCCTGACTTTC	CASSYLGSGANVLTF
.	TRBD2	TRBJ2-7	TRBV5-4	TGTTCGGTGGAGGGAGGGCCCAACGAGCAGTACTTC	CSVEGGPNEQYF
.	.	TRBJ2-3	TRBV10-2	TGCGCCAGCTCCCCTGGGAACAAAGATACGCAGTATTTT	CASSPGNKDTQYF
once	.	TRBJ2-2	TRBV29-1	TGCAGCGTTGCGATTGGGACCGGGGAGCTGTTTTTT	CSVAIGTGELFF
.	.	TRBJ2-2	TRBV5-6	TGTGCCAGCAGCTTGGTTGGACGATACGGGGAGCTGTTTTTT	CASSLVGRYGELFF